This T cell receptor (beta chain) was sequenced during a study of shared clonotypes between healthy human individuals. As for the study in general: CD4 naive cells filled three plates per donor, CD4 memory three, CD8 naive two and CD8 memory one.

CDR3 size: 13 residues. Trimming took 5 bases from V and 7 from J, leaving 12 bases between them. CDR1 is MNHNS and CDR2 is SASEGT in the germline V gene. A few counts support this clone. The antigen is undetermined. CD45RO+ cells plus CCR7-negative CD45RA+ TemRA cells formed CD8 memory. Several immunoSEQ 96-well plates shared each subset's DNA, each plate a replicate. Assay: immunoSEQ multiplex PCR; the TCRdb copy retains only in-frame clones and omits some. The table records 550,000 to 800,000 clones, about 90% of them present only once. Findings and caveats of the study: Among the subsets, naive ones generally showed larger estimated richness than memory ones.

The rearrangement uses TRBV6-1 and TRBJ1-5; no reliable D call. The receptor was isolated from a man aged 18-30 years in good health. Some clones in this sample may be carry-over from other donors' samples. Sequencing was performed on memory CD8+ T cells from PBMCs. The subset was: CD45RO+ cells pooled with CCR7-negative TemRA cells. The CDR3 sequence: CASSSYLGQPQHF. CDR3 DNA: TGTGCCAGCAGTTCTTACTTGGGCCAGCCCCAGCATTTT.